The 3 T cell receptor beta chains listed next were all sequenced from one sample in a study of T cell responses to AZD1222 COVID-19 vaccine. This table comes from immunoSEQ multiplex PCR, and its TCRdb copy is limited to in-frame clones, with some not included. The sample lists about 200,000 clones; approximately 92% were seen once. This specimen consisted of peripheral blood, obtained 28 days after the second dose of the MenACWY control vaccine. Receptors were obtained from an adult who received the MenACWY meningococcal vaccine as a control.

The chain has TRBV4-1 and TRBJ1-4; D is unresolved. The V end was cut by 1 base, the J end by 10 bases, with 13 bases between. The length of the CDR3 is 14 residues. Germline V gene sequence: CDR1 MGHRA, CDR2 YSYEKL. For the CDR3, the DNA is TGCGCCAGCAGCCAAGGGCCCCAGTCATCAAAACTGTTTTTT. Residues: CASSQGPQSSKLFF.

This chain uses TRBV9 with TRBJ2-7, with TRBD2 identical over 11 bases. With 4 bases clipped from V and 2 bases from J, the junction kept 5 bases outside the gene matches. Germline assignment: CDR1 SGDLS and CDR2 YYNGEE. The CDR3 is 15 residues long. CDR3 in amino acids: CASSPRLAGTYEQYF. The CDR3 DNA is TGTGCCAGCAGCCCCAGACTAGCGGGAACCTACGAGCAGTACTTC.

V is TRBV29-1 and J is TRBJ2-7; D not resolved. V was cut by 0 bases and J by 3 bases, with 15 bases left in between. CDR3 size: 15 residues. Germline assignment: CDR1 SQVTM and CDR2 ANQGSEA. DNA of the CDR3: TGCAGCGTTGAAGATCGCGGAGCTAGGGACTACGAGCAGTACTTC. The encoded protein is CSVEDRGARDYEQYF.